This T cell receptor beta chain was recovered during a study of blood T cell repertoires in COVID-19. Study background: Samples representing acute and convalescent COVID-19 were sourced from the United States, Italy and Spain.

Germline CDR1 is SGHRS and CDR2 is YFSETQ. The CDR3 is 15 residues long. J was trimmed by 5 bases and V by 0 bases; bases with no gene match: 5. In the original processing: Amplification from reference gene primers served as the basis for estimated nucleated cell counts. Sequenced by immunoSEQ multiplex PCR; TCRdb stores in-frame clones only, minus some. The V and J calls and the clone size are those of that table, but D and trimming were determined from the DNA. The sample contains about 86,000 clones, 85% of which appear only once. The sequenced material came from peripheral blood. The receptor's source is a man over 45 with acute or convalescent COVID-19. The chain recombines TRBV5-1 with TRBJ2-5, with 9 nucleotides matching TRBD2. CDR3 loop: CASSLGASGTETQYF. The CDR3 nucleotides are TGCGCCAGCAGCTTGGGGGCTAGCGGGACCGAGACCCAGTACTTC.